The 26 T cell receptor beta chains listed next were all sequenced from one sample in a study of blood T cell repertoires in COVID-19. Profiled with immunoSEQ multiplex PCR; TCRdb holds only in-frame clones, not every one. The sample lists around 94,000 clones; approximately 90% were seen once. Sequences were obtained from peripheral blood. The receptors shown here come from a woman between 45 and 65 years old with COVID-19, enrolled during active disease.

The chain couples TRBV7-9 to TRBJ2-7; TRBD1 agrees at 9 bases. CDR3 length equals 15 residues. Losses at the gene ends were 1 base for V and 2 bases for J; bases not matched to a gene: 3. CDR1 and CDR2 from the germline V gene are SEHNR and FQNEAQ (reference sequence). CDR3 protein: CASSLVTGGPYEQYF. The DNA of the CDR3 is TGTGCCAGCAGCTTAGTGACAGGGGGGCCCTACGAGCAGTACTTC.

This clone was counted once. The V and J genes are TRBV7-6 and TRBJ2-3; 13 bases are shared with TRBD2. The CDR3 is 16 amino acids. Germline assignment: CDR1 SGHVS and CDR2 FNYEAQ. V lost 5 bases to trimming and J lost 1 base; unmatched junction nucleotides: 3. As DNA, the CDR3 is TGTGCCAGCAGCAGCGGACTAGCGGGGGGCACAGATACGCAGTATTTT. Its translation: CASSSGLAGGTDTQYF.

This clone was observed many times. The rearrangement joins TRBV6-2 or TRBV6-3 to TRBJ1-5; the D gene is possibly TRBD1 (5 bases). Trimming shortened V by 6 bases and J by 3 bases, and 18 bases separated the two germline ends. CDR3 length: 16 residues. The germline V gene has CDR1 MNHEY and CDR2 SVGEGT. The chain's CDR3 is CASSLLGQGYNQPQHF. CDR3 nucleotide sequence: TGTGCCAGCAGCCTTTTGGGCCAGGGCTACAATCAGCCCCAGCATTTT.

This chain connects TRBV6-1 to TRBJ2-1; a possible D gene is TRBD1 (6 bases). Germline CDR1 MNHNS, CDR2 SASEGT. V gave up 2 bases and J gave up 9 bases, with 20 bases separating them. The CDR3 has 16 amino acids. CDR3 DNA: TGTGCCAGCAGTGAAAGGCAGGGGTATCCCCGGGGTGAGCAGTTCTTC. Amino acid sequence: CASSERQGYPRGEQFF.

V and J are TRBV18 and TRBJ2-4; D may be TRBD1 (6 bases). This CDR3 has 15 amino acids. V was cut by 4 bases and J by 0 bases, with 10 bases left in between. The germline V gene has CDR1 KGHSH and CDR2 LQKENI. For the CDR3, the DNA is TGTGCCAGCTCACGGGACACTATAGCCAAAAACATTCAGTACTTC. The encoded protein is CASSRDTIAKNIQYF.

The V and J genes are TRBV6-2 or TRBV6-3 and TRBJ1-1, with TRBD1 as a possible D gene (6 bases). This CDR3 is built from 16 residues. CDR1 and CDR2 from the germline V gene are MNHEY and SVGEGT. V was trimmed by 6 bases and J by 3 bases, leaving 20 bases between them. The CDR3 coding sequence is TGTGCCAGCAGCCCTTACGGGGGGGGGCAGGACACTGAAGCTTTCTTT. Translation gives CASSPYGGGQDTEAFF.

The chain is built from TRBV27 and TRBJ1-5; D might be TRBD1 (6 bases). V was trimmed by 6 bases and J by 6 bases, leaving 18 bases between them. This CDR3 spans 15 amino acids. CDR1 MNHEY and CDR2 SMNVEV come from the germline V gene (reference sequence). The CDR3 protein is CASRSSHGGLQPQHF. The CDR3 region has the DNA TGTGCCAGCAGGTCGAGCCACGGGGGGCTTCAGCCCCAGCATTTT.

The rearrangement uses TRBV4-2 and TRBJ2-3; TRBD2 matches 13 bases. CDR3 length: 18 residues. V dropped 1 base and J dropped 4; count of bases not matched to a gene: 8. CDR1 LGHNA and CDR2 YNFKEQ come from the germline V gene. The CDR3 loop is CASSQVKLAGGRPDTQYF. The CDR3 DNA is TGTGCCAGCAGCCAAGTTAAACTAGCGGGGGGGCGTCCAGATACGCAGTATTTT.

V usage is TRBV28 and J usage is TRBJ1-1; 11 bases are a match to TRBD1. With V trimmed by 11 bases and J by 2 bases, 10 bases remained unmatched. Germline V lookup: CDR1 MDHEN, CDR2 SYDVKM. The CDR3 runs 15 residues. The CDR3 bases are TGTGCCTCGAGGACAGGGGGCGCCGAAAACACTGAAGCTTTCTTT. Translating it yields CASRTGGAENTEAFF.

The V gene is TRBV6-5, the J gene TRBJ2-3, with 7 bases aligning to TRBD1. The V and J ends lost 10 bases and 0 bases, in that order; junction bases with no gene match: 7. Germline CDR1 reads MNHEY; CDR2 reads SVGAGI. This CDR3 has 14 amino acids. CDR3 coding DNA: TGTGCCACAGACCGGGACAGTAGCACAGATACGCAGTATTTT. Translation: CATDRDSSTDTQYF.

The DNA of the CDR3 is TGTGCCAGCAGCTTCGCAGGAACCTATGGCTACACCTTC. This translates into CASSFAGTYGYTF. J is TRBJ1-2 and V is TRBV7-9; D uncertain. This CDR3 has 13 amino acids. Germline V gene lookup returns CDR1 SEHNR and CDR2 FQNEAQ (reference sequence). Trimming left V 3 bases short and J 4 bases short, with 9 bases between.

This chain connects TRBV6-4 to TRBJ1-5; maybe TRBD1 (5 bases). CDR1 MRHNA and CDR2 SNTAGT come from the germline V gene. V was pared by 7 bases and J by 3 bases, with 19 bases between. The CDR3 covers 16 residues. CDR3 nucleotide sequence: TGTGCCAGCAAGATCACAGGCAGCAATCCCAATCAGCCCCAGCATTTT. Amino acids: CASKITGSNPNQPQHF.

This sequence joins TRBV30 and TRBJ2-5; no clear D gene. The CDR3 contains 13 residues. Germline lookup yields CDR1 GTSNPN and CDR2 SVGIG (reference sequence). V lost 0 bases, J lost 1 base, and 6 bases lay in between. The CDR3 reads CAWSVFSQETQYF. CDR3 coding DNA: TGTGCCTGGAGTGTTTTCAGCCAAGAGACCCAGTACTTC.

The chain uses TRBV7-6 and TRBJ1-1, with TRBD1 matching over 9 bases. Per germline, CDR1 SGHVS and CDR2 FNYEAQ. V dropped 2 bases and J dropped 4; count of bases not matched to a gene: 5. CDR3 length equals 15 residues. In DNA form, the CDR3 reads TGTGCCAGCAGCTTAAACAGGGGGCCGGTCACTGAAGCTTTCTTT. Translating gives CASSLNRGPVTEAFF.

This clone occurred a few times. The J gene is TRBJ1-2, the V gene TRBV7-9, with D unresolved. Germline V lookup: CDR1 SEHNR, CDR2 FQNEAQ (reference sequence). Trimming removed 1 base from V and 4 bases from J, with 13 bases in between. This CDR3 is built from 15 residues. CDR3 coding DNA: TGTGCCAGCAGCTTAGATTACAGCCTTTTCTATGGCTACACCTTC. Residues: CASSLDYSLFYGYTF.

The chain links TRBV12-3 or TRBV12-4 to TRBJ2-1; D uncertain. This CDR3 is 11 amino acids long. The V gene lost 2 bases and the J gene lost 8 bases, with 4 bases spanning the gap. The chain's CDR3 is CASSLSDEQFF. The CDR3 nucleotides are TGTGCCAGCAGTTTATCGGATGAGCAGTTCTTC.

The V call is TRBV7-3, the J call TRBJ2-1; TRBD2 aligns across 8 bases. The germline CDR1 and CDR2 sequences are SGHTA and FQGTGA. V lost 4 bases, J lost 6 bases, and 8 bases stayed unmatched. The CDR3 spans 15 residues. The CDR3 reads CASSSGGAMGNEQFF. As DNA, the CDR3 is TGTGCCAGCAGCTCCGGGGGGGCCATGGGCAATGAGCAGTTCTTC.

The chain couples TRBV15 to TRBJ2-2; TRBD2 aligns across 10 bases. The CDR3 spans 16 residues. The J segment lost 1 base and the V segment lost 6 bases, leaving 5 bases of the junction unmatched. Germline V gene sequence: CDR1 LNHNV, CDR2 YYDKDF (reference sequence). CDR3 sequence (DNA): TGTGCCACCAGGCCTAGCGGGGGCCGGAACACCGGGGAGCTGTTTTTT. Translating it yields CATRPSGGRNTGELFF.

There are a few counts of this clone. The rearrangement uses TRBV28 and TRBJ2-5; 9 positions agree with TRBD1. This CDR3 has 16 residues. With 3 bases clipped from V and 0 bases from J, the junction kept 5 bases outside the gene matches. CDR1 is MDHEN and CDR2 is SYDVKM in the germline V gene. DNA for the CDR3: TGTGCCAGCAGTTTTGACAGGGGGACGTACCAAGAGACCCAGTACTTC. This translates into CASSFDRGTYQETQYF.

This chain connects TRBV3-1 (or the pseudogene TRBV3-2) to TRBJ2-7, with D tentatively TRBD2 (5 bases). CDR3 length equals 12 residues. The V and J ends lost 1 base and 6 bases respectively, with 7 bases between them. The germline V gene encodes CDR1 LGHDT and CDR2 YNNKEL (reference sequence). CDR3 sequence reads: CASSQGGSEQYF. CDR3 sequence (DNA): TGTGCCAGCAGCCAAGGAGGGTCCGAGCAGTACTTC.

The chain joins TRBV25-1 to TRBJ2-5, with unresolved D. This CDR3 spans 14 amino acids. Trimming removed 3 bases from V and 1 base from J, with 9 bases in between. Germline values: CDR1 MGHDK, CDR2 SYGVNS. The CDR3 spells CASSDTVVQETQYF. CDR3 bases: TGTGCCAGCAGTGATACGGTGGTCCAAGAGACCCAGTACTTC.

Written as DNA, the CDR3 is TGTGCCAGTAGTATAAGGGGGAACACTGAAGCTTTCTTT. It is translated as CASSIRGNTEAFF. This chain links TRBV19 with TRBJ1-1; TRBD1 is a possible D gene (5 bases). The CDR3 totals 13 residues. CDR1 and CDR2 (germline): LNHDA, SQIVND (reference sequence). Trimming took off 2 bases at V and 1 base at J, with 5 bases between the two ends.

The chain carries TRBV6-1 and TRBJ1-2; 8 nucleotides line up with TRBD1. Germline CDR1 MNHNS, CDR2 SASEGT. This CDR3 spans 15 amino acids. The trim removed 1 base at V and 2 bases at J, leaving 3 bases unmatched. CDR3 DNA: TGTGCCAGCAGTGAAGAGAGACAGGGGAACTATGGCTACACCTTC. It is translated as CASSEERQGNYGYTF.

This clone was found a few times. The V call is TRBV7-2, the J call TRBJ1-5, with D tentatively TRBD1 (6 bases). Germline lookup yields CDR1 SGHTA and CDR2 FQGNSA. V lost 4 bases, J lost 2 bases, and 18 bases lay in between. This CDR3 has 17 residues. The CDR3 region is CASSSGQQGLGNQPQHF. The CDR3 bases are TGTGCCAGCAGCTCGGGACAACAGGGCTTAGGCAATCAGCCCCAGCATTTT. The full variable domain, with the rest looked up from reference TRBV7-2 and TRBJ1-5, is GAGVSQSPSNKVTEKGKDVELRCDPISGHTALYWYRQSLGQGLEFLIYFQGNSAPDKSGLPSDRFSAERTGGSVSTLTIQRTQQEDSAVYLCASSSGQQGLGNQPQHFGDGTRLSIL.

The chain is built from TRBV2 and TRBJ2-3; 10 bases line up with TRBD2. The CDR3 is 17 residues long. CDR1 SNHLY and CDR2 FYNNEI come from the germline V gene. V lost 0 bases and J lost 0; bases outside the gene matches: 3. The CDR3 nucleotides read TGTGCCAGCAGTGAAGCCTTAGCGGGGGGTAGCACAGATACGCAGTATTTT. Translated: CASSEALAGGSTDTQYF.

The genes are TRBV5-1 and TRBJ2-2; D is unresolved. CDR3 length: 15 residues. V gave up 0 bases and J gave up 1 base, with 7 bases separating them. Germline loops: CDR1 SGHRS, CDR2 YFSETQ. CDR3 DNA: TGCGCCAGCAGCTTGGATCAGGTGAACACCGGGGAGCTGTTTTTT. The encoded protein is CASSLDQVNTGELFF.